The rows below give T cell receptor beta chains drawn from one sample of a study of blood T cell repertoires in COVID-19. Method: immunoSEQ multiplex PCR; TCRdb's copy keeps in-frame clones and lacks some. The data show 250,000 or so clones, roughly 89% seen once. Sequenced: PBMCs or T cells enriched from blood (not recorded which). These TCRs come from a woman aged 30 to 39 with acute COVID-19. Both conserved end residues are part of each CDR3. D genes are given only for firm matches. Expanded clones are given a class, and other clones once, few, many or no size at all.

abundance: .
v_gene: TRBV5-4
len: 14
d_gene: TRBD1
j_gene: TRBJ1-4
CDR3aa: CASSRGQGHEKLFF
CDR3nt: TGTGCCAGCAGCAGAGGACAGGGTCATGAAAAACTGTTTTTT

abundance: few
v_gene: TRBV4-1
len: 14
d_gene: TRBD1
j_gene: TRBJ2-7
CDR3aa: CASSQGQGALEQYF
CDR3nt: TGCGCCAGCAGCCAAGGACAGGGTGCCTTGGAGCAGTACTTC

abundance: few
v_gene: TRBV6-4
len: 15
d_gene: TRBD2
j_gene: TRBJ2-1
CDR3aa: CASSDGLAGSNEQFF
CDR3nt: TGTGCCAGCAGTGACGGGCTAGCGGGTTCCAATGAGCAGTTCTTC

abundance: .
v_gene: TRBV6-1
len: 15
d_gene: .
j_gene: TRBJ1-2
CDR3aa: CASSESTTGVYGYTF
CDR3nt: TGTGCCAGCAGTGAAAGTACCACGGGGGTCTATGGCTACACCTTC

abundance: .
v_gene: TRBV5-1
len: 12
d_gene: TRBD1
j_gene: TRBJ1-1
CDR3aa: CASGRGLDEAFF
CDR3nt: TGCGCCAGCGGCAGGGGGCTCGATGAAGCTTTCTTT

abundance: .
v_gene: TRBV27
len: 18
d_gene: TRBD2
j_gene: TRBJ2-7
CDR3aa: CASSLSGLAGGSSYEQYF
CDR3nt: TGTGCCAGCAGTTTATCGGGACTAGCGGGGGGGAGCTCCTACGAGCAGTACTTC

abundance: .
v_gene: TRBV6-1
len: 14
d_gene: .
j_gene: TRBJ1-5
CDR3aa: CASSENTGSQPQHF
CDR3nt: TGTGCCAGCAGTGAAAACACAGGGAGTCAGCCCCAGCATTTT

abundance: few
v_gene: TRBV6-5
len: 15
d_gene: .
j_gene: TRBJ1-1
CDR3aa: CASSFRPRGLAEAFF
CDR3nt: TGTGCCAGCAGTTTTCGTCCCAGGGGTCTCGCTGAAGCTTTCTTT

abundance: .
v_gene: TRBV19
len: 15
d_gene: TRBD2
j_gene: TRBJ2-1
CDR3aa: CASAPLAGGSDEQFF
CDR3nt: TGTGCCAGTGCCCCACTAGCGGGGGGCAGTGATGAGCAGTTCTTC

abundance: few
v_gene: TRBV6-4
len: 14
d_gene: TRBD1
j_gene: TRBJ2-1
CDR3aa: CASSEGQENNEQFF
CDR3nt: TGTGCCAGTAGTGAAGGACAGGAGAACAATGAGCAGTTCTTC

abundance: .
v_gene: TRBV18
len: 15
d_gene: .
j_gene: TRBJ1-4
CDR3aa: CASSPPEGTNEKLFF
CDR3nt: TGTGCCAGCTCACCACCGGAGGGGACTAATGAAAAACTGTTTTTT

abundance: .
v_gene: TRBV27
len: 12
d_gene: TRBD1
j_gene: TRBJ1-2
CDR3aa: CASKTGSYGYTF
CDR3nt: TGTGCCAGCAAGACAGGGAGCTATGGCTACACCTTC

abundance: .
v_gene: TRBV5-4
len: 13
d_gene: .
j_gene: TRBJ2-7
CDR3aa: CASRGEVTYEQYF
CDR3nt: TGTGCCAGCAGGGGGGAGGTTACCTACGAGCAGTACTTC

abundance: .
v_gene: TRBV3-1/TRBV3-2
len: 15
d_gene: TRBD1
j_gene: TRBJ2-2
CDR3aa: CASSGRDREPGELFF
CDR3nt: TGTGCCAGCAGCGGCCGGGACAGGGAACCCGGGGAGCTGTTTTTT

abundance: .
v_gene: TRBV15
len: 15
d_gene: TRBD1
j_gene: TRBJ2-7
CDR3aa: CATSRGQFYSYEQYF
CDR3nt: TGTGCCACCAGCAGGGGACAGTTTTACTCCTACGAGCAGTACTTC

abundance: .
v_gene: TRBV14
len: 14
d_gene: TRBD2
j_gene: TRBJ2-5
CDR3aa: CASSLAGAQETQYF
CDR3nt: TGTGCCAGCAGCTTAGCGGGGGCCCAAGAGACCCAGTACTTC